This paragraph reports one T cell receptor beta chain. This entry belongs to a study of blood T cell repertoires in COVID-19. Study summary: In each case, the material was cDNA or gDNA derived from T cells, B-cell-depleted T cells, or PBMCs.

The data were produced by immunoSEQ multiplex PCR, yet TCRdb's version contains in-frame clones alone and is incomplete. The sample lists a few hundred thousand clones; about 87% were seen once. V trimming: 6 bases; J trimming: 2 bases; junction bases outside the gene matches: 6. This CDR3 spans 13 amino acids. Germline V gene lookup returns CDR1 SQVTM and CDR2 ANQGSEA. The chain joins TRBV29-1 to TRBJ2-5; 7 bases map to TRBD1. The sample was peripheral blood. This TCR derives from a woman under 40 who had recovered from COVID-19. The CDR3 protein is CSVGRQGQETQYF. DNA of the CDR3: TGCAGCGTGGGGAGACAGGGACAAGAGACCCAGTACTTC.